Listed below are T cell receptor beta chains from one sample, sequenced in a study of cytomegalovirus exposure and HLA in healthy donors. Measured with immunoSEQ multiplex PCR; TCRdb has only the in-frame clones, and not every one. The table includes around 120,000 clones, around 79% detected once. The sample taken for sequencing was PBMCs. These receptors were collected from a woman aged 40 to 50 in good health and CMV-seronegative. CDR3s include the opening cysteine and the closing phenylalanine or tryptophan. D genes are given only for firm matches. The size of a clone is reported for some rows only, either as once, few or many, or as a class for expanded clones.

TRBJ1-2	.	few	TRBV7-2	TGTGCCAGCAGCTCCCAACCCCAGGGCAATGGCTACACCTTC	CASSSQPQGNGYTF
TRBJ2-1	TRBD2	.	TRBV4-3	TGCGCCAGCAGCCTGGCGGGGGGTAGGTACAATGAGCAGTTCTTC	CASSLAGGRYNEQFF
TRBJ2-1	.	.	TRBV11-2	TGTGCCAGCAGCTTAAGGGGGCGGACTAGCCCGGTTTTGTTCTTC	CASSLRGRTSPVLFF
TRBJ1-4	TRBD1	.	TRBV30	TGTGCCTGGAGATCACTACAGGGGCCTCAAGAAAAACTGTTTTTT	CAWRSLQGPQEKLFF
TRBJ2-3	TRBD2	.	TRBV9	TGTGCCAGCAGCGCGCTAGCGGGGGCAACCACAGATACGCAGTATTTT	CASSALAGATTDTQYF
TRBJ2-3	TRBD1	few	TRBV5-1	TGCGCCAGCAGCACAGGACAGGTCACAGATACGCAGTATTTT	CASSTGQVTDTQYF
TRBJ1-2	.	.	TRBV27	TGTGCCAGCAGTTTAGCCCCTCAGGGGTCCTATGGCTACACCTTC	CASSLAPQGSYGYTF
TRBJ2-4	.	.	TRBV7-2	TGTGCCAGCAGCGCCAGGCTAGCCAAAAACATTCAGTACTTC	CASSARLAKNIQYF
TRBJ1-4	TRBD1	.	TRBV4-1	TGCGCCAGCAGCCATATACAGGGGGCAAATGAAAAACTGTTTTTT	CASSHIQGANEKLFF
TRBJ2-2	TRBD2	.	TRBV23-1	TGCGCCAGGGTTAGCGGGGGGGCGGGCGGGGAGCTGTTTTTT	CARVSGGAGGELFF
TRBJ2-3	.	.	TRBV6-1	TGTGCCAGCAGTGATAGGCGGCTCCACACAGATACGCAGTATTTT	CASSDRRLHTDTQYF
TRBJ2-1	.	few	TRBV4-1	TGCGCCAGCAGCCAAGCCCAGCGGGTTCTCAATGAGCAGTTCTTC	CASSQAQRVLNEQFF
TRBJ1-3	.	once	TRBV7-9	TGTGCCAGCAGCGAGAGCTGGGGCGCTGGAAACACCATATATTTT	CASSESWGAGNTIYF
TRBJ2-5	.	few	TRBV6-5	TGTGCCAGCAGTTACTCGGCGGGGCAAGAGACCCAGTACTTC	CASSYSAGQETQYF
TRBJ1-5	.	.	TRBV7-9	TGTGCCAGCAGCCCCAGCGGGCAGAGTCATCAGCCCCAGCATTTT	CASSPSGQSHQPQHF
TRBJ1-3	TRBD1	.	TRBV4-1	TGCGCCAGCAGCCCCGACAGGGGGCCTGGAAACACCATATATTTT	CASSPDRGPGNTIYF
TRBJ2-7	TRBD1	few	TRBV15	TGTGCCACCAGCAGAGGGTCAGGGGGCTACGAGCAGTACTTC	CATSRGSGGYEQYF
TRBJ2-7	TRBD2	.	TRBV6-6	TGTGCCAGCAGTGACGGACTAGCGGGGGGCCCGCAGTACTTC	CASSDGLAGGPQYF
TRBJ1-2	.	.	TRBV7-2	TGTGCCAGCAGCGTACTCGGTGTGAGGGATGGCTACACCTTC	CASSVLGVRDGYTF
TRBJ2-7	TRBD1	.	TRBV4-3	TGCGCCAGCGGAAACAGGGGGTTCTTGGAGCAGTACTTC	CASGNRGFLEQYF
TRBJ2-4	TRBD2	.	TRBV5-6	TGTGCCAGCAGCCACTCCGGGACTAGCAACATTCAGTACTTC	CASSHSGTSNIQYF
TRBJ1-2	.	.	TRBV5-4	TGTGCCAGCAGCTTGGATGGTAGAGGCTACACCTTC	CASSLDGRGYTF
TRBJ2-5	TRBD2	.	TRBV18	TGTGCCAGCTCACCTGCTACGGGAGGGCAAGAGACCCAGTACTTC	CASSPATGGQETQYF
TRBJ1-1	.	once	TRBV5-4	TGTGCCAGCCTCGGGGGAGGGAACACTGAAGCTTTCTTT	CASLGGGNTEAFF
TRBJ2-1	.	.	TRBV5-8	TGTGCCAGCAGCTTGGGTGATTTGGAGGGGGGGCCGGATGAGCAGTTCTTC	CASSLGDLEGGPDEQFF
TRBJ2-6	.	.	TRBV5-1	TGCGCCAGCAGCTTGGGGGCAGAATACAACGTCCTGACTTTC	CASSLGAEYNVLTF
TRBJ1-2	TRBD1	.	TRBV25-1	TGTGCCAGCAGTGAATATGGGGACAGGGAAAATGGCTACACCTTC	CASSEYGDRENGYTF
TRBJ2-1	TRBD2	.	TRBV11-3	TGTGCCAGCAGCTCACTAGCGGGGGGACACAATGAGCAGTTCTTC	CASSSLAGGHNEQFF
TRBJ2-2	.	.	TRBV5-5	TGTGCCAGCAGCTTACAGGGTCCCGGGGAGCTGTTTTTT	CASSLQGPGELFF
TRBJ1-1	.	.	TRBV6-1	TGTGCCAGTCTACCGGGACACCTGAACACTGAAGCTTTCTTT	CASLPGHLNTEAFF
TRBJ1-1	TRBD1	.	TRBV5-1	TGCGCCAGCAGCATGTTGGGGCAGGGGGTGAGTGGCGCTGAAGCTTTCTTT	CASSMLGQGVSGAEAFF
TRBJ2-1	.	.	TRBV30	TGTGCCTGGAGTGTACGCTGGGAGGCGCAGTTCTTC	CAWSVRWEAQFF
TRBJ1-2	.	.	TRBV7-9	TGTGCCAGCTCCGAGGGAAACCTCTATGGCTACACCTTC	CASSEGNLYGYTF
TRBJ1-2	.	.	TRBV6-1	TGTGCCAGCGTTTACAGAGCTAACTATGGCTACACCTTC	CASVYRANYGYTF
TRBJ2-6	.	.	TRBV7-6	TGTGCCAGCAGCTTAGAAAGGGGCCCCTCTGGGGCCAACGTCCTGACTTTC	CASSLERGPSGANVLTF
TRBJ1-1	.	.	TRBV9	TGTGCCAGCAGCCGGTTCCCGAACACTGAAGCTTTCTTT	CASSRFPNTEAFF
TRBJ2-3	TRBD2	.	TRBV7-9	TGTGCCAGCAGCTTAAATCTTCACAGCGGGGGAACAGATACGCAGTATTTT	CASSLNLHSGGTDTQYF
TRBJ2-7	TRBD2	.	TRBV20-1	TGCAGTGCGGCGGGAGCCTACGAGCAGTACTTC	CSAAGAYEQYF
TRBJ2-2	.	.	TRBV6-5	TGTGCCAGCAGTTACTCGGGACTTTACACCGGGGAGCTGTTTTTT	CASSYSGLYTGELFF
TRBJ2-4	.	.	TRBV11-2	TGTGCCAGCAGCTTAGGACATGAAAACATTCAGTACTTC	CASSLGHENIQYF
TRBJ2-5	.	.	TRBV9	TGTGCCAGCAGCGTAGGGGCAGGTGGGGGCCTGGCGAAGCTTGAGACCCAGTACTTC	CASSVGAGGGLAKLETQYF
TRBJ2-1	TRBD2	once	TRBV5-1	TGCGCCAGCAGCTCAGAAGCGGGGGGGTTCTACAATGAGCAGTTCTTC	CASSSEAGGFYNEQFF
TRBJ2-2	TRBD2	.	TRBV29-1	TGCAGCGCCGGACTAGCGGGGGGGCCGAACACCGGGGAGCTGTTTTTT	CSAGLAGGPNTGELFF
TRBJ2-2	TRBD2	.	TRBV7-9	TGTGCCAGCAGCGAATTGGGCGGGAGTGGCACCGGGGAGCTGTTTTTT	CASSELGGSGTGELFF
TRBJ2-3	TRBD2	.	TRBV4-3	TGCGCCAGCAGCCAATTTAGCTCGACTAGCGGGAGGGCAAGAGATACGCAGTATTTT	CASSQFSSTSGRARDTQYF
TRBJ1-3	TRBD1	.	TRBV7-9	TGTGCCAGCAGCTTCAAGCATGCTGGACAGGGTCCCGGAAACACCATATATTTT	CASSFKHAGQGPGNTIYF
TRBJ1-2	TRBD1	.	TRBV18	TGTGCCAGCTCACCACGACAGGGGACCTATGGCTACACCTTC	CASSPRQGTYGYTF
TRBJ1-5	TRBD1	many	TRBV6-1	TGTGCCAGCAGTGAAGATGGGACAGGGAGTCAGCCCCAGCATTTT	CASSEDGTGSQPQHF
TRBJ2-1	TRBD2	.	TRBV9	TGTGCCAGCAGCGTAGATTGGGGGGGTTACAATGAGCAGTTCTTC	CASSVDWGGYNEQFF
TRBJ1-1	TRBD1	.	TRBV27	TGTGCCAGCAGTTTCTTACAGGGGCGTACTGAAGCTTTCTTT	CASSFLQGRTEAFF
TRBJ2-1	.	.	TRBV4-2	TGTGCCAGCAGCCAAGATCGGCTAGCCAGATCCTACAATGAGCAGTTCTTC	CASSQDRLARSYNEQFF
TRBJ2-5	TRBD2	.	TRBV5-1	TGCGCCAGCAGCCTGGGACCCGCCGGGACTAGCGGGGGGAAAGAGACCCAGTACTTC	CASSLGPAGTSGGKETQYF
TRBJ2-1	.	.	TRBV9	TGTGCCAGCAGCGTAGGACTAGTCGTGGGCAATGAGCAGTTCTTC	CASSVGLVVGNEQFF
TRBJ1-3	.	few	TRBV5-1	TGCGCCAGCAGCTTTACTCGGGGGGAAGGAAACACCATATATTTT	CASSFTRGEGNTIYF
TRBJ2-5	TRBD2	.	TRBV6-5	TGTGCCAGCAGTCCCGGGGGGGGCTCGAAGACCCAGTACTTC	CASSPGGGSKTQYF
TRBJ2-5	TRBD2	.	TRBV25-1	TGTGCCAGCAGGGGAGGACTAGCGGGAGACAAATTGGGAGAGACCCAGTACTTC	CASRGGLAGDKLGETQYF
TRBJ2-7	TRBD2	.	TRBV4-2	TGTGCCAGCAGCCCCCTTGCGGGGACTAGCTCCTACGAGCAGTACTTC	CASSPLAGTSSYEQYF
TRBJ2-7	.	.	TRBV28	TGTGCCAGCAGTTTATGGGCAGGGGAGAAGTACGAGCAGTACTTC	CASSLWAGEKYEQYF
TRBJ1-4	.	.	TRBV28	TGTGCCAGCAGTTTAATGGCAGAGGGTGAAAAACTGTTTTTT	CASSLMAEGEKLFF
TRBJ2-1	TRBD2	.	TRBV7-2	TGTGCCAGCAGCTTTCCTAGCGGGGTTGGGGAGCAGTTCTTC	CASSFPSGVGEQFF